There are a few counts of the clone carrying this T cell receptor beta chain. These data come from a study of blood T cell repertoires in COVID-19. Overall study context: COVID-19 samples from acute and convalescent phases originated in the United States, Italy and Spain. The cDNA or gDNA used as material had been derived from T cells, B-cell-depleted T cells, or PBMCs.

The Seattle site enrolled patients during active infection and followed them longitudinally. The germline CDR1 and CDR2 sequences are MGHDK and SYGVNS. The CDR3 totals 15 residues. The ends lost 5 bases at V and 7 bases at J; junction bases unmatched: 10. In the authors' workflow: Amplification from reference gene primers served as the basis for estimated nucleated cell counts. Method: immunoSEQ multiplex PCR; TCRdb's copy keeps in-frame clones and lacks some. V and J calls and clone size are those listed in that table; D and trimming were worked out from the DNA. The sample has roughly 160,000 clones, 79% seen once.

Sample: peripheral blood. This clonotype originated in a woman aged 55-70 years with COVID-19, enrolled during active disease. The J gene is TRBJ1-2, the V gene TRBV25-1; 10 nucleotides agree with TRBD1. The CDR3, as DNA: TGTGCCAGCAGTCCCTCCTGGGGACAGGGGTCTGGCTACACCTTC. Translated: CASSPSWGQGSGYTF.